This T cell receptor (beta chain) was captured in a study of blood T cell repertoires in COVID-19. V was pared by 1 base and J by 2 bases, with 8 bases between. Germline V gene sequence: CDR1 SGHDN, CDR2 FVKESK. CDR3 length equals 15 residues. The protocol was immunoSEQ multiplex PCR, while the TCRdb copy is restricted to in-frame clones and leaves out a portion. The sample shows more than 100,000 clones, about 87% of them seen only once. Sequences were obtained from peripheral blood. The TCR originated in a woman between 65 and 79 years old with acute or convalescent COVID-19. The chain is built from TRBV14 and TRBJ2-2, with D perhaps TRBD1 (5 bases). In DNA form, the CDR3 reads TGTGCCAGCAGCCAAGGACAGCACAACACCGGGGAGCTGTTTTTT. Translation gives CASSQGQHNTGELFF.